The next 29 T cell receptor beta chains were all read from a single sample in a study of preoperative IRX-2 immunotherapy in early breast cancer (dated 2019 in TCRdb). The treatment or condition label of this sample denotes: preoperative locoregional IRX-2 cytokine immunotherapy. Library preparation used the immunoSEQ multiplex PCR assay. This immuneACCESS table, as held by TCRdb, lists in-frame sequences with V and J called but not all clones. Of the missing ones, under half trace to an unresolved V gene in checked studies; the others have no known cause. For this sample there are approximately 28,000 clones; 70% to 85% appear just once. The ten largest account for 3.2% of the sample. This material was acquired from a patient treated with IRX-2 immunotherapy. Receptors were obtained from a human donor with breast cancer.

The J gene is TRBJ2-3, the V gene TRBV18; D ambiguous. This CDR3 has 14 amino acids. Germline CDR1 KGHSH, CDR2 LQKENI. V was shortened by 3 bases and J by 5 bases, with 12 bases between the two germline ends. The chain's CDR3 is CASSPGLGGDTQYF. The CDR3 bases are TGTGCCAGCTCACCGGGCCTTGGTGGAGATACGCAGTATTTT.

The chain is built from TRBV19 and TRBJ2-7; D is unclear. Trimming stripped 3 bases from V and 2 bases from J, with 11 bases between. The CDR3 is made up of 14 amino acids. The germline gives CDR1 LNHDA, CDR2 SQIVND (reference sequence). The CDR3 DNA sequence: TGTGCCAGTAGTATGTCGACATACACCTACGAGCAGTACTTC. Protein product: CASSMSTYTYEQYF.

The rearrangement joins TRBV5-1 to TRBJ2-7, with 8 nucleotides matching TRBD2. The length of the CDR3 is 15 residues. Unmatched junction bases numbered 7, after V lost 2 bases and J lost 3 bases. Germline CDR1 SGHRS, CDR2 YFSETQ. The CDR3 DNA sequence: TGCGCCAGCAGCTTCGCCGGCGGGGGGTACTACGAGCAGTACTTC. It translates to CASSFAGGGYYEQYF.

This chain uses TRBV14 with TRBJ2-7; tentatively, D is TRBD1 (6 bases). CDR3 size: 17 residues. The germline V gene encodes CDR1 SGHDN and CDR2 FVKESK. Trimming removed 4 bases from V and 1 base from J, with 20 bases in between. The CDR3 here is CASSPHRDTLFSYEQYF. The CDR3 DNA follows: TGTGCCAGCAGCCCACATCGGGACACGCTCTTTTCCTACGAGCAGTACTTC.

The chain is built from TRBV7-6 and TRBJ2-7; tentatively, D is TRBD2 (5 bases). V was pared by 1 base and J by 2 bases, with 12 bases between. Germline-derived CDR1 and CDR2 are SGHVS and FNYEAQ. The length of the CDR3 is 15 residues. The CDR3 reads CASSLVEGSAYEQYF. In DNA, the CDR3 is TGTGCCAGCAGCTTAGTAGAGGGCAGCGCCTACGAGCAGTACTTC. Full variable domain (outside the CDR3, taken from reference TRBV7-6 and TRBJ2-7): GAGVSQSPRYKVTKRGQDVALRCDPISGHVSLYWYRQALGQGPEFLTYFNYEAQQDKSGLPNDRFSAERPEGSISTLTIQRTEQRDSAMYRCASSLVEGSAYEQYFGPGTRLTVT.

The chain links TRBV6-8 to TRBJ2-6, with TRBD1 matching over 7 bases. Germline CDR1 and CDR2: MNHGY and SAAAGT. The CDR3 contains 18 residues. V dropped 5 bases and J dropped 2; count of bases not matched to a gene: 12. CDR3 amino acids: CASSGTQGEGTGANVLTF. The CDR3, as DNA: TGTGCCAGCAGTGGAACCCAGGGGGAAGGGACTGGGGCCAACGTCCTGACTTTC.

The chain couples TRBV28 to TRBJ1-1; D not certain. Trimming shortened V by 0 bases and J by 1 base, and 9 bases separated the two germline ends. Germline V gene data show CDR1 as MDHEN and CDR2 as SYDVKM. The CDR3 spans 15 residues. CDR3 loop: CASSLWSVGNTEAFF. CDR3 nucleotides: TGTGCCAGCAGTTTATGGTCAGTAGGGAACACTGAAGCTTTCTTT.

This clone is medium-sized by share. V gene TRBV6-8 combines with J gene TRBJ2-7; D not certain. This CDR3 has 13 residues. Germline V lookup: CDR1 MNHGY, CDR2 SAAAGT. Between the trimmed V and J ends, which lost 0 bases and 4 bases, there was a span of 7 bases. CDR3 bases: TGTGCCAGCAGTTACTCACGAGGTTACGAGCAGTACTTC. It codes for CASSYSRGYEQYF.

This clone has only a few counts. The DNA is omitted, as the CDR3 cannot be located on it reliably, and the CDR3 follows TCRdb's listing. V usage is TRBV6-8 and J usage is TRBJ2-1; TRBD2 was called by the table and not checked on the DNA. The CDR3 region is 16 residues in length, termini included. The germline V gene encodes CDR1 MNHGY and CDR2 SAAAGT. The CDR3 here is CAISTSGLAGGHEQFF.

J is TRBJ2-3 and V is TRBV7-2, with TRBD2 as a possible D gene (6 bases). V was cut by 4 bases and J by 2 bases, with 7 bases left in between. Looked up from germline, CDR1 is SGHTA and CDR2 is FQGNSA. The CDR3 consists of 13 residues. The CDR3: CASSSGVTDTQYF. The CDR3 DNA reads TGTGCCAGCAGCTCGGGAGTCACAGATACGCAGTATTTT.

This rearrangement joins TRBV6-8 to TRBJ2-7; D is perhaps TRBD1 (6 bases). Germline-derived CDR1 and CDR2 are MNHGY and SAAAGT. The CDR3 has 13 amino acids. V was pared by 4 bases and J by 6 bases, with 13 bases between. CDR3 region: CASSSPDRGEQYF. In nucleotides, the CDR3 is TGTGCCAGCAGTTCTCCGGACAGAGGCGAGCAGTACTTC.

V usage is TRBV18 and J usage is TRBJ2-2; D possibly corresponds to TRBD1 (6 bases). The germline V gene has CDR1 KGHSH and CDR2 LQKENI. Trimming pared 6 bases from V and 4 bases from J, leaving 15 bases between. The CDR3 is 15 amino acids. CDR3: CASSQRQAGTGELFF. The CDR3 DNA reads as TGTGCCAGCTCCCAAAGACAGGCGGGCACCGGGGAGCTGTTTTTT.

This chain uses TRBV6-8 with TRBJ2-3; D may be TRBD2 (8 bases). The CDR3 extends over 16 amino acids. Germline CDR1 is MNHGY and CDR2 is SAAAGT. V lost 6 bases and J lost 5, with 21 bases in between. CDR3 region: CASSPGRGRYVDTQYF. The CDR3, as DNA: TGTGCCAGCAGCCCCGGGAGGGGGCGGTATGTAGATACGCAGTATTTT.

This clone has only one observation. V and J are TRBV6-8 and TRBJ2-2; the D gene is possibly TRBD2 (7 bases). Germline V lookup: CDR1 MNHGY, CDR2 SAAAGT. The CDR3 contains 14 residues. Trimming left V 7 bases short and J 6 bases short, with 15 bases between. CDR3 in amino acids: CASIGGAIAGELFF. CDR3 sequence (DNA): TGTGCCAGCATTGGGGGGGCCATTGCCGGGGAGCTGTTTTTT.

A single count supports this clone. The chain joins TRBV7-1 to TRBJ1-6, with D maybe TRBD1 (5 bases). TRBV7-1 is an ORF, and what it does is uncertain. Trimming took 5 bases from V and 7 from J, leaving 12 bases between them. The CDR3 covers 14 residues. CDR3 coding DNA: TGTGCCAGCAGCACCGGGACCGGGAATTCACCCCTCCACTTT. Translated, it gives CASSTGTGNSPLHF.

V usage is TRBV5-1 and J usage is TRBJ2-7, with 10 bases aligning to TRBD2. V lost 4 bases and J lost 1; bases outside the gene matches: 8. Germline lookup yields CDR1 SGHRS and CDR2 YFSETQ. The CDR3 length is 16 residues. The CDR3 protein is CASSLSSGGLSYEQYF. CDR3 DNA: TGCGCCAGCAGCCTGTCTAGCGGGGGCCTATCCTACGAGCAGTACTTC. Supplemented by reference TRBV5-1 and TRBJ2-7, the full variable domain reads KAGVTQTPRYLIKTRGQQVTLSCSPISGHRSVSWYQQTPGQGLQFLFEYFSETQRNKGNFPGRFSGRQFSNSRSEMNVSTLELGDSALYLCASSLSSGGLSYEQYFGPGTRLTVT.

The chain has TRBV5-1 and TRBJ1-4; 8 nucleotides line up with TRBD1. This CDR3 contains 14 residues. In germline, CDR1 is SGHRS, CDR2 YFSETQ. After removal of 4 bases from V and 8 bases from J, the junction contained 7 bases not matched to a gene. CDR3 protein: CASSLSGGWEKLFF. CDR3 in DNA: TGCGCCAGCAGCCTGTCAGGGGGCTGGGAAAAACTGTTTTTT.

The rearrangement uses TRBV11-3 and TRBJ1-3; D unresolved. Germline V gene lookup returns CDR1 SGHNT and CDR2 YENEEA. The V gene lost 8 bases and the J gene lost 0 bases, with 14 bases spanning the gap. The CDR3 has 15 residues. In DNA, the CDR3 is TGTGCCAGCTCCGAGGGTCCATCCTCTGGAAACACCATATATTTT. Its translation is CASSEGPSSGNTIYF.

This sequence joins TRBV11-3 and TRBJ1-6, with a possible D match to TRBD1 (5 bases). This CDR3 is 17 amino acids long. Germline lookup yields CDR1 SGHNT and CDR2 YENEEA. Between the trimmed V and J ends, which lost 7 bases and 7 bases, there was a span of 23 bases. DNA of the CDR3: TGTGCCAGCACCCTCCGGGGCGGGTTGAGTTTGAATTCACCCCTCCACTTT. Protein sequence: CASTLRGGLSLNSPLHF.

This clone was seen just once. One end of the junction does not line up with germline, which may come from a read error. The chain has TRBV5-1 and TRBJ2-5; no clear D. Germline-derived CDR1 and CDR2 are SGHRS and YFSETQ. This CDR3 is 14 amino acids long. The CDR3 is CASSLGTAQKTQYF. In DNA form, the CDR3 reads TGCGCCAGCAGCTTGGGTACTGCCCAAAAGACCCAGTACTTC. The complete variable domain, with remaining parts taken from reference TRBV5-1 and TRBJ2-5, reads KAGVTQTPRYLIKTRGQQVTLSCSPISGHRSVSWYQQTPGQGLQFLFEYFSETQRNKGNFPGRFSGRQFSNSRSEMNVSTLELGDSALYLCASSLGTAQKTQYFGPGTRLLVL.

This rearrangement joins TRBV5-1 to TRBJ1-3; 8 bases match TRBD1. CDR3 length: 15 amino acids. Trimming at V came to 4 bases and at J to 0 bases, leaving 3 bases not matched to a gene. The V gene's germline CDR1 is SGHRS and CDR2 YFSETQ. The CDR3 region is CASSQGQASGNTIYF. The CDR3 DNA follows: TGCGCCAGCAGCCAGGGACAGGCCTCTGGAAACACCATATATTTT.

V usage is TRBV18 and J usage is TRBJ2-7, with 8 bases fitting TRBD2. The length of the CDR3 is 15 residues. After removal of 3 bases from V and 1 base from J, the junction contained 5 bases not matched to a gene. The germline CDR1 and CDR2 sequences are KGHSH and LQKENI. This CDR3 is CASSPERGGSYEQYF. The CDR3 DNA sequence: TGTGCCAGCTCACCTGAACGGGGGGGGTCCTACGAGCAGTACTTC.

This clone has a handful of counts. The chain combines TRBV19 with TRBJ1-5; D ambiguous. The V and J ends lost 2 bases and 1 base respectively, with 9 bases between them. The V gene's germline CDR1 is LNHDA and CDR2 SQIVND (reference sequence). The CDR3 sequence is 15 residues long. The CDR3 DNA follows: TGTGCCAGTAGTATAACGGCAGAAAGCAATCAGCCCCAGCATTTT. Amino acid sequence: CASSITAESNQPQHF.

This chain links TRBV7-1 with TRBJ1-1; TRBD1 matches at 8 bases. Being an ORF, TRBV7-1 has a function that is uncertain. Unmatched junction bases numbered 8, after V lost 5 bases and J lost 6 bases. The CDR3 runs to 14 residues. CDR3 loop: CASSGGQGPPEAFF. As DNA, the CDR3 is TGTGCCAGCAGCGGCGGACAGGGCCCCCCTGAAGCTTTCTTT.

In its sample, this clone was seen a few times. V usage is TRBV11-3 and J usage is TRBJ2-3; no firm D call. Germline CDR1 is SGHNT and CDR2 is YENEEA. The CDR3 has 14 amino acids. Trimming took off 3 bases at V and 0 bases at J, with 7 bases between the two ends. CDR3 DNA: TGTGCCAGCAGCTTCCTTACAAGCACAGATACGCAGTATTTT. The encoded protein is CASSFLTSTDTQYF.

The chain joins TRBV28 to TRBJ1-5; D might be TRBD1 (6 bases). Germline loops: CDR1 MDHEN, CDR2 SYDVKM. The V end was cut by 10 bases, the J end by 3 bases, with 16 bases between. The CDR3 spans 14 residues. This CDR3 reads CATVGGSNNQPQHF. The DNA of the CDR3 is TGTGCCACAGTGGGGGGCAGCAACAATCAGCCCCAGCATTTT. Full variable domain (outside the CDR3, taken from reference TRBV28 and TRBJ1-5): DVKVTQSSRYLVKRTGEKVFLECVQDMDHENMFWYRQDPGLGLRLIYFSYDVKMKEKGDIPEGYSVSREKKERFSLILESASTNQTSMYLCATVGGSNNQPQHFGDGTRLSIL.

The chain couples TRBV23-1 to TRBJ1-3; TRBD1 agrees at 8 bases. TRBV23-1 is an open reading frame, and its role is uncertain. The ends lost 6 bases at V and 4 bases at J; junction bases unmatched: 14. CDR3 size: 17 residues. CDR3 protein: CASSQETSPGGGNTIYF. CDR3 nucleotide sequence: TGCGCCAGCAGCCAAGAAACGAGTCCAGGGGGCGGAAACACCATATATTTT.

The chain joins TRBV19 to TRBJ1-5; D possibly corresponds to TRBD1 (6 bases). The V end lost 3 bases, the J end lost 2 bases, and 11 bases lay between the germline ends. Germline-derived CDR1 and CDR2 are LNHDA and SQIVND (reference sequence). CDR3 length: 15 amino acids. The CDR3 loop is CASSILQGGNQPQHF. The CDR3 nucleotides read TGTGCCAGTAGTATCCTACAGGGAGGCAATCAGCCCCAGCATTTT.

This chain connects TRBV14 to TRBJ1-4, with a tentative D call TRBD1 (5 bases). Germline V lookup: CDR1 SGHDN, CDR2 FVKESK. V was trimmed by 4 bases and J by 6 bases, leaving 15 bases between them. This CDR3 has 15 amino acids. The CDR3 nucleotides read TGTGCCAGCAGCCCCACCGGGGCACGGGATGAAAAACTGTTTTTT. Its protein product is CASSPTGARDEKLFF.